The next 29 T cell receptor beta chains were all read from a single sample in a study of blood T cells in healthy people across ages. For the second PCR, which ran for roughly 6 to 12 cycles, a sample-barcoded 5' primer and a J-beta primer mix were used. One entry per CDR3 protein, called by TCRdb with MiXCR from the 5' RACE reads. The sample has approximately 1,700,000 distinct CDR3 sequences, more than 35% seen once. The sample taken for sequencing was blood. These receptors all stem from a human donor in good health.

The chain is built from TRBV29-1 and TRBJ2-1; D might be TRBD2 (5 bases). CDR3 length: 13 residues. CDR1 and CDR2 from the germline V gene are SQVTM and ANQGSEA. The V end was cut by 4 bases, the J end by 4 bases, with 11 bases between. Here the CDR3 DNA reads TGCAGCGTTGTTCCCGGGAAATACAATGAGCAGTTCTTC. This encodes CSVVPGKYNEQFF.

Comment on this clonotype: An end of the junction does not agree with germline; a read error may underlie this. The chain couples TRBV10-3 to TRBJ2-3, with TRBD2 matching 13 bases. The CDR3 has 19 residues. CDR1 is ENHRY, CDR2 SYGVKD, per germline. The CDR3 nucleotides read TGTGCCATCAGTGACTCAACCAAATGGACTAGCGGGGGAGCAGATACGCGGTATTTT. This sequence encodes CAISDSTKWTSGGADTRYF.

As concerns this clonotype: The junction departs from the called germline gene at one end, perhaps through a read error. The rearrangement uses TRBV19 and TRBJ1-5; TRBD1 is a possible D gene (5 bases). CDR1 and CDR2 (germline): LNHDA, SQIVND (reference sequence). This CDR3 comprises 14 residues. In nucleotides, the CDR3 is TGTGCCAGTAGCCAACTACAGGACTTACAGCCCCGGCATTTT. It yields the protein CASSQLQDLQPRHF.

This clonotype was seen a few times. This chain links TRBV9 with TRBJ2-4, with 11 nucleotides matching TRBD1. The last part of the DNA fits TRBJ2-7 better; the J call may be wrong. The CDR3 is made up of 16 amino acids. CDR1 and CDR2 (germline): SGDLS, YYNGEE. This chain's CDR3 is CASSVAGTGGYYEQYF. CDR3 in DNA: TGTGCCAGCAGCGTAGCAGGGACAGGGGGTTATTACGAGCAGTACTTC.

The rearrangement joins TRBV5-5 to TRBJ2-2, with 8 nucleotides matching TRBD2. Per germline, CDR1 SGHKS and CDR2 YYEKEE (reference sequence). There are 16 residues in the CDR3. Germline trimming cut 2 bases from V and 7 bases from J; bases unmatched to any gene: 10. This CDR3 is CASSLAAGVINGELFF. The CDR3 region has the DNA TGTGCCAGCAGCTTAGCAGCGGGGGTGATTAACGGGGAGCTGTTTTTT.

V and J are TRBV9 and TRBJ2-1; the match to TRBD1 covers 7 bases. CDR1 is SGDLS and CDR2 is YYNGEE in the germline V gene. The CDR3 is 15 residues long. J was trimmed by 13 bases and V by 5 bases; bases with no gene match: 18. The CDR3, as DNA: TGTGCCAGCAGTGTATGGGACAGATCTGGGGAGACCCAGTTCTTC. It yields the protein CASSVWDRSGETQFF.

This clonotype was recorded only once. The V call is TRBV7-2, the J call TRBJ2-3; 11 nucleotides line up with TRBD2. The CDR3 is 16 amino acids. In germline, CDR1 is SGHTA, CDR2 FQGNSA. V was pared by 5 bases and J by 4 bases, with 8 bases of the junction left unmatched. The DNA of the CDR3 is TGTGCCAGCAGCACGTTTAGCGGGGGGGTGGCAGATACGCAGTATTTT. This translates into CASSTFSGGVADTQYF.

This chain connects TRBV2 to TRBJ1-2; no clear D gene. This CDR3 has 13 amino acids. V lost 3 bases and J lost 8, with 13 bases in between. Germline V lookup: CDR1 SNHLY, CDR2 FYNNEI. This chain's CDR3 is CASSDVRIEGYTF. CDR3 sequence (DNA): TGTGCCAGCAGTGACGTCAGGATAGAGGGCTACACCTTC. Supplemented by reference TRBV2 and TRBJ1-2, the full variable domain reads EPEVTQTPSHQVTQMGQEVILRCVPISNHLYFYWYRQILGQKVEFLVSFYNNEISEKSEIFDDQFSVERPDGSNFTLKIRSTKLEDSAMYFCASSDVRIEGYTFGSGTRLTVV.

The table lists this clonotype with a few counts. This chain joins TRBV20-1 and TRBJ2-5; D may be TRBD1 (5 bases). The CDR3 totals 13 residues. Germline lookup yields CDR1 DFQATT and CDR2 SNEGSKA (reference sequence). V lost 3 bases to trimming and J lost 4 bases, with 12 bases between them. CDR3 sequence reads: CSASWAGIETQYF. The DNA for the CDR3 is TGCAGTGCTAGTTGGGCAGGGATAGAGACCCAGTACTTC.

The chain recombines TRBV7-2 with TRBJ2-3; D is perhaps TRBD2 (6 bases). The V gene lost 5 bases and the J gene lost 1 base, with 19 bases spanning the gap. CDR1 is SGHTA, CDR2 FQGNSA, per germline. The length of the CDR3 is 17 residues. The CDR3 loop is CASSPGDFFFGTDTQYF. In nucleotides, the CDR3 is TGTGCCAGCAGCCCTGGGGACTTCTTCTTTGGCACAGATACGCAGTATTTT.

This clonotype has at least ten counts. This rearrangement joins TRBV7-3 to TRBJ2-5; D call uncertain. The CDR3 has 13 amino acids. With 5 bases removed from V and 1 base from J, the gap between germline ends came to 8 bases. The germline gives CDR1 SGHTA, CDR2 FQGTGA. CDR3 nucleotides: TGTGCCAGCAGCCGTCAGTCCCAAGAGACCCAGTACTTC. It encodes CASSRQSQETQYF.

This clonotype showed up just a few times. The chain employs TRBV29-1 and TRBJ2-3; D is unclear. This CDR3 is built from 11 residues. Germline V gene sequence: CDR1 SQVTM, CDR2 ANQGSEA. The V gene lost 6 bases and the J gene lost 4 bases, with 8 bases spanning the gap. CDR3 amino acids: CSVKPSDTQYF. DNA for the CDR3: TGCAGCGTGAAACCGTCAGATACGCAGTATTTT.

This clonotype was detected only a few times. The genes are TRBV12-3 or TRBV12-4 and TRBJ1-6; 10 bases align to TRBD1. The CDR3 extends over 15 amino acids. V lost 4 bases to trimming and J lost 8 bases; unmatched junction nucleotides: 5. The CDR3 DNA reads as TGTGCCAGCAGTTCCTGGGACAGGGGAGATTCACCCCTCCACTTT. Translation gives CASSSWDRGDSPLHF.

The J gene is TRBJ2-1, the V gene TRBV7-6; possibly TRBD1 for D (7 bases). The DNA end is a closer match to TRBJ2-7, so the J assignment may be wrong. Germline values: CDR1 SGHVS, CDR2 FNYEAQ. This CDR3 is built from 17 residues. CDR3 nucleotide sequence: TGTGCCAGCAGCTTAGAGACGGCGGGACAGATATACAATGAGCAGTACTTC. Amino acid sequence: CASSLETAGQIYNEQYF.

Many counts were recorded for this clonotype. The V and J genes are TRBV5-5 and TRBJ2-7; the match to TRBD1 covers 9 bases. J gave up 5 bases and V 3 bases, and 12 bases lay outside the gene matches. The length of the CDR3 is 16 residues. The germline gives CDR1 SGHKS, CDR2 YYEKEE (reference sequence). In DNA, the CDR3 is TGTGCCAGCAGCTCCAGTCCCGGGACAGGGACCCACGAGCAGTACTTC. It codes for CASSSSPGTGTHEQYF.

This chain uses TRBV5-1 with TRBJ2-4; D perhaps matches TRBD1 (5 bases). The J call is doubtful: the DNA matches TRBJ2-7 better. Germline V CDR1 and CDR2: SGHRS, YFSETQ. The CDR3 covers 16 residues. The CDR3 DNA reads TGCGCCAGCAGCCTCGGACAATTCTCCATCTCCTACGAGCAGTACTTC. This codes for CASSLGQFSISYEQYF.

The gene calls are TRBV6-2 or TRBV6-3 and TRBJ1-1; D is uncertain. Germline assignment: CDR1 MNHEY and CDR2 SVGEGT. The ends were cut back, 2 bases at V and 4 bases at J, with 8 bases in the middle. This CDR3 contains 13 residues. The CDR3 DNA reads as TGTGCCAGCAGTTACAACACACGCACTGAAGCTTTCTTT. This translates into CASSYNTRTEAFF.

The rearrangement joins TRBV5-1 to TRBJ2-1; D remains unclear. Per germline, CDR1 SGHRS and CDR2 YFSETQ. With 2 bases removed from V and 7 bases from J, the gap between germline ends came to 16 bases. This CDR3 spans 15 amino acids. CDR3 protein: CASSFDSLGTNEQFF. CDR3 nucleotide sequence: TGCGCCAGCAGCTTCGATAGTCTCGGAACAAATGAGCAGTTCTTC.

The chain employs TRBV3-1 and TRBJ1-2, with TRBD1 matching over 8 bases. V lost 5 bases, J lost 8 bases, and 7 bases stayed unmatched. This CDR3 is built from 13 residues. Germline assignment: CDR1 LGHDT and CDR2 YNNKEL (reference sequence). CDR3 DNA sequence: TGTGCCAGCAGCGACTGGGACAGGTGGGGCTACACCTTC. It is translated as CASSDWDRWGYTF.

The chain combines TRBV7-2 with TRBJ1-2, with a tentative D call TRBD1 (6 bases). Trimming took 1 base from V and 4 from J, leaving 10 bases between them. CDR3 length: 14 amino acids. Germline-derived CDR1 and CDR2 are SGHTA and FQGNSA. CDR3 sequence reads: CASSLEPQGYGYTF. CDR3 DNA sequence: TGTGCCAGCAGCTTAGAACCACAGGGCTATGGCTACACCTTC. Full variable domain (remainder filled in from reference TRBV7-2 and TRBJ1-2): GAGVSQSPSNKVTEKGKDVELRCDPISGHTALYWYRQSLGQGLEFLIYFQGNSAPDKSGLPSDRFSAERTGGSVSTLTIQRTQQEDSAVYLCASSLEPQGYGYTFGSGTRLTVV.

The sample holds a few counts of this clonotype. This chain joins TRBV7-2 and TRBJ2-1; a weak D match, TRBD2 (6 bases). Trimming shortened V by 1 base and J by 3 bases, and 13 bases separated the two germline ends. Germline CDR1 is SGHTA and CDR2 is FQGNSA. This CDR3 spans 16 amino acids. Here the CDR3 reads CASSLGQAGIYNEQFF. DNA of the CDR3: TGTGCCAGCAGCTTAGGGCAGGCGGGAATCTACAATGAGCAGTTCTTC.

This clonotype was picked up a small number of times. The gene calls are TRBV6-5 and TRBJ2-7, with 15 bases lining up with TRBD2. With V trimmed by 0 bases and J by 6 bases, 3 bases remained unmatched. Germline lookup yields CDR1 MNHEY and CDR2 SVGAGI. The CDR3 length is 16 residues. CDR3 protein: CASSYSGLAGGLEQYF. CDR3 DNA sequence: TGTGCCAGCAGTTACTCGGGACTAGCGGGGGGTCTCGAGCAGTACTTC.

The V and J genes are TRBV9 and TRBJ1-2, with TRBD1 matching 9 bases. CDR1 and CDR2 (germline): SGDLS, YYNGEE. There are 15 residues in the CDR3. The V gene end was trimmed by 3 bases and the J gene end by 2 bases; junction bases not matched to a gene: 5. As DNA, the CDR3 is TGTGCCAGCAGCGCCGGACAGGGGTTAAACTATGGCTACACCTTC. It is translated as CASSAGQGLNYGYTF.

The rearrangement joins TRBV2 to TRBJ2-6, with D unresolved. The V gene lost 3 bases and the J gene lost 2 bases, with 11 bases spanning the gap. Germline assignment: CDR1 SNHLY and CDR2 FYNNEI. The CDR3 runs 16 residues. The CDR3 is CASSDQQTAGANVLTF. In DNA form, the CDR3 reads TGTGCCAGCAGTGATCAGCAGACTGCTGGGGCCAACGTCCTGACTTTC.

V gene TRBV10-3 combines with J gene TRBJ1-1; 7 positions agree with TRBD1. This CDR3 region has 13 residues. The germline V gene encodes CDR1 ENHRY and CDR2 SYGVKD. V lost 10 bases to trimming and J lost 6 bases; unmatched junction nucleotides: 11. In DNA form, the CDR3 reads TGTGCCACACATCAGGATACAGGGGCTGAAGCTTTCTTT. The encoded protein is CATHQDTGAEAFF.

The chain is built from TRBV10-3 and TRBJ2-6; D is ambiguous. This CDR3 region has 16 residues. The V and J ends lost 0 bases and 2 bases respectively, with 8 bases between them. The germline gives CDR1 ENHRY, CDR2 SYGVKD. CDR3 region: CAISESATAGANVLTF. DNA of the CDR3: TGTGCCATCAGTGAGTCCGCGACTGCTGGGGCCAACGTCCTGACTTTC.

V is TRBV11-2 and J is TRBJ2-7; D unresolved. The CDR3 spans 13 residues. Trimming took 2 bases from V and 6 from J, leaving 11 bases between them. Germline CDR1 reads SGHAT; CDR2 reads FQNNGV. The CDR3 DNA sequence: TGTGCCAGCAGCTTATTCGAGGTGGGCGAGCAGTACTTC. Translating gives CASSLFEVGEQYF.

This clonotype was seen a handful of times. J is TRBJ2-7 and V is TRBV27; TRBD1 might be the D (6 bases). This CDR3 is built from 16 residues. V lost 2 bases and J 4 bases, leaving 18 bases between the germline ends. Germline-derived CDR1 and CDR2 are MNHEY and SMNVEV (reference sequence). The CDR3: CASSLGQTATDYEQYF. In DNA, the CDR3 is TGTGCCAGCAGTTTAGGACAGACGGCCACGGATTACGAGCAGTACTTC.

V and J are TRBV13 and TRBJ1-4; D is ambiguous. The CDR3 is made up of 16 amino acids. Germline CDR1 PRHDT, CDR2 FYEKMQ (reference sequence). Trimming cost V 2 bases and J 5 bases, with 15 bases left between them. The CDR3 reads CASSLTLAMGNEKLFF. For the CDR3, the DNA is TGTGCCAGCAGCTTAACGTTGGCGATGGGGAATGAAAAACTGTTTTTT.